One and the same sample provided the 10 T cell receptor beta chains below, sequenced in a study of shared clonotypes between healthy human individuals. The method was immunoSEQ multiplex PCR; TCRdb's version includes in-frame clones alone and lacks a portion of them. The sample carries about 1 million clones, about 74% recorded once. Sample: memory CD4+ T cells sorted from blood. Subset defined: CD45RA-negative fraction. These receptors all come from a man aged 18 to 30 in good health.

This chain uses TRBV28 with TRBJ2-7; D unclear. Trimming cost V 6 bases and J 2 bases, with 17 bases left between them. Germline CDR1 and CDR2: MDHEN and SYDVKM. The CDR3 consists of 15 residues. The DNA for the CDR3 is TGTGCCAGCAGCGCATCGACACCGAAGCCCTACGAGCAGTACTTC. This sequence encodes CASSASTPKPYEQYF.

This clone appeared once. The chain combines TRBV18 with TRBJ1-1; TRBD1 is a possible D gene (5 bases). Germline V gives CDR1 KGHSH, CDR2 LQKENI. Deletions cut 6 bases from V and 6 bases from J, with 14 bases between. This CDR3 spans 13 amino acids. The chain's CDR3 is CASSPPWGAEAFF. The CDR3 DNA reads TGTGCCAGCTCGCCGCCCTGGGGCGCTGAAGCTTTCTTT.

This clone was picked up one time. The V and J genes are TRBV19 and TRBJ2-2, with TRBD1 identical over 8 bases. J gave up 4 bases and V 10 bases, and 11 bases lay outside the gene matches. Per the germline V gene, CDR1 is LNHDA and CDR2 is SQIVND (reference sequence). The CDR3 extends over 15 amino acids. CDR3 nucleotides: TGTGCCACCGCCCGGACAGGGAAACTCACCGGGGAGCTGTTTTTT. It yields the protein CATARTGKLTGELFF. The complete variable domain, with remaining parts taken from reference TRBV19 and TRBJ2-2, reads DGGITQSPKYLFRKEGQNVTLSCEQNLNHDAMYWYRQDPGQGLRLIYYSQIVNDFQKGDIAEGYSVSREKKESFPLTVTSAQKNPTAFYLCATARTGKLTGELFFGEGSRLTVL.

The chain uses TRBV4-3 and TRBJ2-7, with TRBD1 as a possible D gene (5 bases). Per germline, CDR1 LGHNA and CDR2 YSLEER. Trimming stripped 5 bases from V and 6 bases from J, with 14 bases between. The CDR3 sequence is 13 residues long. The CDR3 DNA reads TGCGCCAGCAGCAACGACAGAATCACCGAGCAGTACTTC. This translates into CASSNDRITEQYF.

The rearrangement joins TRBV19 to TRBJ2-1; D gene unclear. The CDR3 is made up of 14 amino acids. CDR1 LNHDA and CDR2 SQIVND come from the germline V gene (reference sequence). The V end was cut by 2 bases, the J end by 5 bases, with 10 bases between. CDR3 DNA sequence: TGTGCCAGTAGTATACCCGCTGAAAACAATGAGCAGTTCTTC. It yields the protein CASSIPAENNEQFF. Based on the CDR3 plus reference TRBV19 and TRBJ2-1, the full variable domain is DGGITQSPKYLFRKEGQNVTLSCEQNLNHDAMYWYRQDPGQGLRLIYYSQIVNDFQKGDIAEGYSVSREKKESFPLTVTSAQKNPTAFYLCASSIPAENNEQFFGPGTRLTVL.

The chain combines TRBV19 with TRBJ2-5; 9 bases match TRBD2. Germline V gives CDR1 LNHDA, CDR2 SQIVND (reference sequence). The trim removed 6 bases at V and 5 bases at J, leaving 13 bases unmatched. CDR3 size: 16 residues. The CDR3 DNA reads as TGTGCCAGTAGGAGGGCTAGCGGGGCTTTGGAGGAGACCCAGTACTTC. Its translation is CASRRASGALEETQYF.

This sequence joins TRBV30 and TRBJ1-6; TRBD1 matches 11 bases. Germline values: CDR1 GTSNPN, CDR2 SVGIG (reference sequence). CDR3 length: 14 residues. The junction had 3 bases not matched to a gene; V was cut back by 4 bases and J by 7 bases. This chain's CDR3 is CAWTRDRGNSPLHF. The CDR3 DNA follows: TGTGCCTGGACTAGGGACAGGGGGAATTCACCCCTCCACTTT. Complete variable domain (other parts from reference TRBV30 and TRBJ1-6): SQTIHQWPATLVQPVGSPLSLECTVEGTSNPNLYWYRQAAGRGLQLLFYSVGIGQISSEVPQNLSASRPQDRQFILSSKKLLLSDSGFYLCAWTRDRGNSPLHFGNGTRLTVT.

This clone was found once. The junction departs from germline at one end; a sequencing error may be responsible. At the DNA level, this CDR3 is encoded by other sequences in the same sample as well. This rearrangement joins TRBV7-7 to TRBJ2-5; 11 bases map to TRBD1. The CDR3 consists of 14 residues. CDR1 and CDR2 (germline): SSHAT, FNYEAQ (reference sequence). The CDR3: CASSSGTGGETQYF. CDR3 sequence (DNA): TGTGCTAGCAGCTCCGGGACAGGGGGAGAGACCCAGTACTTC.

The chain couples TRBV6-1 to TRBJ2-1; D is tentatively TRBD1 or TRBD2 (5 bases each). Looked up from germline, CDR1 is MNHNS and CDR2 is SASEGT. The CDR3 covers 16 residues. V lost 4 bases, J lost 4 bases, and 17 bases lay in between. The CDR3 DNA follows: TGTGCCAGCAGTGTGTCCTGGGACCCAAATTACAATGAGCAGTTCTTC. Amino acids: CASSVSWDPNYNEQFF.

This clone was recorded a few times. V is TRBV30 and J is TRBJ1-5; D ambiguous. V was clipped by 0 bases and J by 2 bases, with 8 bases between them. The CDR3 consists of 14 residues. CDR1 and CDR2 from the germline V gene are GTSNPN and SVGIG (reference sequence). DNA for the CDR3: TGTGCCTGGAGTGTATCCCCCCGCAATCAGCCCCAGCATTTT. Residues: CAWSVSPRNQPQHF.